These 20 T cell receptor beta chains were all obtained from the same sample, sequenced in a study of blood T cell repertoires in COVID-19. Profiled with immunoSEQ multiplex PCR; TCRdb holds only in-frame clones, not every one. The sample consists of around 160,000 clones, approximately 86% of them appearing once. Sequencing was done on a sample of peripheral blood. The receptor set was obtained from a man aged 55 to 70 with acute or convalescent COVID-19.

V and J are TRBV5-4 and TRBJ2-7; 9 bases are shared with TRBD2. This CDR3 is built from 15 residues. Germline-derived CDR1 and CDR2 are SGHNT and YYREEE (reference sequence). J gave up 5 bases and V 4 bases, and 10 bases lay outside the gene matches. The CDR3, as DNA: TGTGCCAGCAGCGTCCGCTGGGCGGGAGGGGACGAGCAGTACTTC. Its protein product is CASSVRWAGGDEQYF. The whole variable domain, remainder taken from reference TRBV5-4 and TRBJ2-7, is ETGVTQSPTHLIKTRGQQVTLRCSSQSGHNTVSWYQQALGQGPQFIFQYYREEENGRGNFPPRFSGLQFPNYSSELNVNALELDDSALYLCASSVRWAGGDEQYFGPGTRLTVT.

The chain employs TRBV7-9 and TRBJ2-7; 9 bases are shared with TRBD1. This CDR3 spans 14 amino acids. V lost 3 bases to trimming and J lost 7 bases; unmatched junction nucleotides: 7. In germline, CDR1 is SEHNR, CDR2 FQNEAQ (reference sequence). The chain's CDR3 is CASSLWDRAREQYF. In nucleotides, the CDR3 is TGTGCCAGCAGCTTGTGGGACAGGGCACGGGAGCAGTACTTC.

The gene calls are TRBV7-3 and TRBJ2-7; 7 bases fit TRBD2. The CDR3 runs to 13 residues. The V segment lost 2 bases and the J segment 4 bases; nucleotides outside the gene matches: 2. The germline gives CDR1 SGHTA, CDR2 FQGTGA. CDR3 sequence (DNA): TGTGCCAGCAGCTTATCGGGGGGTTACGAGCAGTACTTC. It encodes CASSLSGGYEQYF.

Turning to this clone: At one end the junction does not follow the germline gene, possibly because of a read error. V usage is TRBV7-6 and J usage is TRBJ2-1, with TRBD2 identical over 12 bases. Germline CDR1 reads SGHVS; CDR2 reads FNYEAQ. The CDR3 is 15 residues long. The CDR3, as DNA: TGTGCCAGCAGCCTAGCGGGAGGGGGGAACAATGAGCAGTTCTTC. Protein product: CASSLAGGGNNEQFF.

This chain uses TRBV29-1 with TRBJ1-1; D not resolved. Germline V gene data show CDR1 as SQVTM and CDR2 as ANQGSEA. This CDR3 contains 14 residues. V shed 5 bases and J shed 2 bases, with 15 bases lying between them. CDR3 DNA: TGCAGCGTTCCCCGGATTGAGGCTAACACTGAAGCTTTCTTT. It is translated as CSVPRIEANTEAFF.

The chain employs TRBV6-6 and TRBJ2-2; D is uncertain. Germline-derived CDR1 and CDR2 are MNHNY and SVGAGI (reference sequence). Trimming stripped 2 bases from V and 3 bases from J, with 7 bases between. This CDR3 contains 14 residues. The CDR3 is CASSYLSDTGELFF. CDR3 DNA sequence: TGTGCCAGCAGTTACCTCTCGGACACCGGGGAGCTGTTTTTT.

V gene TRBV28 combines with J gene TRBJ1-1; D possibly corresponds to TRBD1 (5 bases). The CDR3 totals 16 residues. V lost 5 bases, J lost 6 bases, and 22 bases lay in between. Germline CDR1 MDHEN, CDR2 SYDVKM. The CDR3 coding sequence is TGTGCCAGCAGTGGGGGAGGCGGGGTCCATGGGGCTGAAGCTTTCTTT. It yields the protein CASSGGGGVHGAEAFF.

The chain employs TRBV29-1 and TRBJ1-4; the match to TRBD1 covers 8 bases. CDR1 is SQVTM and CDR2 is ANQGSEA in the germline V gene. The CDR3 has 13 amino acids. The V gene end was trimmed by 2 bases and the J gene end by 4 bases; junction bases not matched to a gene: 0. The CDR3 region is CSVETGGNEKLFF. The CDR3 bases are TGCAGCGTTGAAACAGGGGGTAATGAAAAACTGTTTTTT.

This chain connects TRBV5-4 to TRBJ1-1; possible D gene TRBD1, 5 bases. The CDR3 has 16 amino acids. The germline gives CDR1 SGHNT, CDR2 YYREEE (reference sequence). V was trimmed by 4 bases and J by 6 bases, leaving 22 bases between them. For the CDR3, the DNA is TGTGCCAGCAGCCGTTATGATCGCAGGGAAGGTCCTGAAGCTTTCTTT. It is translated as CASSRYDRREGPEAFF.

To note about this clone: Other DNA sequences from this sample encode an identical CDR3 as well. This chain links TRBV18 with TRBJ1-2, with a possible D match to TRBD1 (6 bases). Trimming removed 1 base at V and 3 bases at J, with 6 bases between. The V gene's germline CDR1 is KGHSH and CDR2 LQKENI. The CDR3 is 13 residues long. For the CDR3, the DNA is TGTGCCAGCTCACCACAGGGGGACTATGGCTACACCTTC. Amino acid sequence: CASSPQGDYGYTF.

The CDR3 loop reads CSASNFGGWGSSYNEQFF. The CDR3 region has the DNA TGCAGTGCTAGTAATTTCGGGGGATGGGGAAGCTCCTACAATGAGCAGTTCTTC. The chain carries TRBV20-1 and TRBJ2-1; tentative D call: TRBD2 (6 bases). Between the trimmed V and J ends, which lost 3 bases and 0 bases, there was a span of 21 bases. The germline CDR1 and CDR2 sequences are DFQATT and SNEGSKA (reference sequence). The CDR3 length is 18 residues.

CDR3 protein: CSVGSLGNEQFF. As DNA, the CDR3 is TGCAGCGTTGGTAGTCTCGGGAATGAGCAGTTCTTC. V is TRBV29-1 and J is TRBJ2-1; D unresolved. Germline V gene sequence: CDR1 SQVTM, CDR2 ANQGSEA. This CDR3 spans 12 amino acids. The V end lost 4 bases, the J end lost 7 bases, and 11 bases lay between the germline ends.

The chain couples TRBV15 to TRBJ2-7, with a weak D call TRBD1 (6 bases). The V end lost 5 bases, the J end lost 6 bases, and 17 bases lay between the germline ends. The CDR3 is made up of 14 amino acids. The germline CDR1 and CDR2 sequences are LNHNV and YYDKDF (reference sequence). In DNA, the CDR3 is TGTGCCACCAGCTCCTACCCAGGGGCCGGCGAGCAGTACTTC. This encodes CATSSYPGAGEQYF.

The chain employs TRBV19 and TRBJ2-7; a weak D match, TRBD2 (6 bases). The length of the CDR3 is 12 residues. The germline V gene has CDR1 LNHDA and CDR2 SQIVND (reference sequence). Trimming stripped 3 bases from V and 6 bases from J, with 9 bases between. CDR3 nucleotides: TGTGCCAGTAGTATCGGAGGGGCCGAGCAGTACTTC. Its translation: CASSIGGAEQYF.

V and J are TRBV9 and TRBJ2-3; 9 bases agree with TRBD2. Germline V lookup: CDR1 SGDLS, CDR2 YYNGEE. The V and J ends lost 4 bases and 2 bases, in that order; junction bases with no gene match: 11. CDR3 size: 17 residues. DNA for the CDR3: TGTGCCAGCAGCTCCTGGGGGGGGACTAGCTTCACAGATACGCAGTATTTT. Translation: CASSSWGGTSFTDTQYF.

This clone was detected only once. This chain connects TRBV28 to TRBJ2-7; 7 positions match TRBD2. Germline V gene sequence: CDR1 MDHEN, CDR2 SYDVKM. The CDR3 runs 15 residues. V lost 6 bases, J lost 4 bases, and 12 bases stayed unmatched. Here the CDR3 reads CASSSSGEGEYEQYF. The CDR3 DNA reads TGTGCCAGCAGCAGCTCCGGGGAGGGAGAGTACGAGCAGTACTTC.

V is TRBV18 and J is TRBJ2-7; 8 nucleotides agree with TRBD2. The trim removed 4 bases at V and 2 bases at J, leaving 16 bases unmatched. CDR1 is KGHSH and CDR2 is LQKENI in the germline V gene. This CDR3 region has 18 residues. The CDR3 nucleotides read TGTGCCAGCTCACTTAGCGGGACCCTCACCCCAACAGCCTACGAGCAGTACTTC. As protein: CASSLSGTLTPTAYEQYF. The full variable domain, in which reference TRBV18 and TRBJ2-7 provide the parts outside the CDR3, is NAGVMQNPRHLVRRRGQEARLRCSPMKGHSHVYWYRQLPEEGLKFMVYLQKENIIDESGMPKERFSAEFPKEGPSILRIQQVVRGDSAAYFCASSLSGTLTPTAYEQYFGPGTRLTVT.

The V call is TRBV10-3, the J call TRBJ2-1; D is perhaps TRBD2 (7 bases). Germline V gene lookup returns CDR1 ENHRY and CDR2 SYGVKD. CDR3 length: 13 residues. Trimming removed 7 bases from V and 7 bases from J, with 14 bases in between. CDR3: CAITLGGLNEQFF. CDR3 nucleotide sequence: TGTGCCATCACGCTGGGGGGGCTGAATGAGCAGTTCTTC.

This chain's CDR3 is CASREFSVGGDTEAFF. CDR3 sequence (DNA): TGTGCCAGCAGGGAATTTTCTGTTGGAGGTGACACTGAAGCTTTCTTT. The chain carries TRBV27 and TRBJ1-1; unclear D gene. The CDR3 sequence is 16 residues long. Trimming left V 6 bases short and J 3 bases short, with 20 bases between. Germline lookup yields CDR1 MNHEY and CDR2 SMNVEV (reference sequence).

The J gene is TRBJ2-1, the V gene TRBV6-5; the D gene is possibly TRBD1 (6 bases). Trimming shortened V by 6 bases and J by 3 bases, and 15 bases separated the two germline ends. The CDR3 loop spans 15 amino acids. In germline, CDR1 is MNHEY, CDR2 SVGAGI. Here the CDR3 DNA reads TGTGCCAGCAGGCTGGACAAGGGGGTCTACAATGAGCAGTTCTTC. Its translation: CASRLDKGVYNEQFF.